This T cell receptor beta chain derives from a study of regulatory T cells in long-lasting Graves disease. In its sample, this clonotype was seen many times. Stated time point: newly diagnosed GD, antithyroid drugs for less than 3 months. Construction of the TCR library relied on RNA isolated from PBMCs. The CDR3 loop spans 16 amino acids. CDR1 is SEHNR and CDR2 is FQNEAQ in the germline V gene (reference sequence). Trimming took 5 bases from V and 0 from J; bases not matched to a gene: 7. CDR3 regions were amplified by Arm-PCR using iRepertoire HTBI primers to build TCR beta libraries. TCRdb re-analysed the multiplex PCR reads in MiXCR, keeping a single row per CDR3 protein. This table holds around 480,000 distinct CDR3 sequences, 15% to 20% found once. The sample also formed part of further work on T cells in Graves' hyperthyroidism and ophthalmopathy.

The chain employs TRBV7-9 and TRBJ2-3; TRBD1 matches 8 bases. The TCR was taken from a woman aged 40-65 years with Graves disease. Source: peripheral blood mononuclear cells (PBMCs), taken at new diagnosis, from a patient treated with antithyroid drugs. CDR3 DNA sequence: TGTGCCAGCAGCCCACGACGGACAGGGAGCACAGATACGCAGTATTTT. It codes for CASSPRRTGSTDTQYF.